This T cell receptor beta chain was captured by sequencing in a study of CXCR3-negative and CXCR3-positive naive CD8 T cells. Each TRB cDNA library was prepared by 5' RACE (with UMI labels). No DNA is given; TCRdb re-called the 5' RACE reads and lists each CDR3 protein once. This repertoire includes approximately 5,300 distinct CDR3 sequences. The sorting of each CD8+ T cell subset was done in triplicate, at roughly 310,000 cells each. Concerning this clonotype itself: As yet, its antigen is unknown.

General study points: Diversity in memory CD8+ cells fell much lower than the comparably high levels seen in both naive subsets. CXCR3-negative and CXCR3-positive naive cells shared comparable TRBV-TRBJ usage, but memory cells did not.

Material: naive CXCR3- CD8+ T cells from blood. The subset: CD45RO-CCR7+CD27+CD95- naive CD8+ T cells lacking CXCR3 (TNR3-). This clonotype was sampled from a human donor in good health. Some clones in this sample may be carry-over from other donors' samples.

CDR3 amino acids: CASSPLGAGELFF. The chain uses TRBV7-8 and TRBJ2-2. The CDR3 is 13 amino acids. CDR1 and CDR2 from the germline V gene are SGHVS and FQNEAQ.